The 30 T cell receptor beta chains in this list originate from one sample, sequenced in a study of cytomegalovirus exposure and HLA in healthy donors. PCR was performed using 60 Vbeta and 13 Jbeta primers. The protocol was immunoSEQ multiplex PCR, while the TCRdb copy is restricted to in-frame clones and leaves out a portion. The sample has 100,000 to 150,000 clones, around 80% seen once. The sample comprised PBMCs. These receptors were taken from a young woman in good health and CMV-seropositive.

The chain combines TRBV7-6 with TRBJ2-3; 10 bases fit TRBD2. The CDR3 is 16 residues long. J gave up 5 bases and V 5 bases, and 10 bases lay outside the gene matches. Germline lookup yields CDR1 SGHVS and CDR2 FNYEAQ. CDR3 in DNA: TGTGCCAGCAGCCTACTAGCGGGGAATGCGGGAGATACGCAGTATTTT. Translated, it gives CASSLLAGNAGDTQYF. Supplemented by reference TRBV7-6 and TRBJ2-3, the full variable domain reads GAGVSQSPRYKVTKRGQDVALRCDPISGHVSLYWYRQALGQGPEFLTYFNYEAQQDKSGLPNDRFSAERPEGSISTLTIQRTEQRDSAMYRCASSLLAGNAGDTQYFGPGTRLTVL.

J is TRBJ2-3 and V is TRBV11-2; 12 nucleotides align to TRBD2. With 3 bases clipped from V and 3 bases from J, the junction kept 7 bases outside the gene matches. CDR1 is SGHAT and CDR2 is FQNNGV in the germline V gene. This CDR3 comprises 17 residues. This chain's CDR3 is CASSFASGGAKTDTQYF. The DNA for the CDR3 is TGTGCCAGCAGCTTTGCTAGCGGGGGGGCAAAAACAGATACGCAGTATTTT.

V gene TRBV5-6 combines with J gene TRBJ1-1; D ambiguous. The CDR3 sequence is 12 residues long. With 2 bases removed from V and 1 base from J, the gap between germline ends came to 3 bases. In germline, CDR1 is SGHDT, CDR2 YYEEEE. The CDR3 bases are TGTGCCAGCAGCTTCGGGAACACTGAAGCTTTCTTT. Its translation: CASSFGNTEAFF.

The rearrangement links TRBV7-9 to TRBJ1-4; D might be TRBD1 (5 bases). Germline assignment: CDR1 SEHNR and CDR2 FQNEAQ (reference sequence). The CDR3 is made up of 17 amino acids. The germline V and J ends were trimmed by 1 base and 2 bases, with 14 bases remaining between them. The CDR3 sequence: CASSLGGQRTTNEKLFF. The CDR3, as DNA: TGTGCCAGCAGCTTAGGGGGCCAACGGACGACTAATGAAAAACTGTTTTTT.

V is TRBV6-5 and J is TRBJ2-3; D may be TRBD1 (5 bases). The germline V gene has CDR1 MNHEY and CDR2 SVGAGI. Trimming shortened V by 3 bases and J by 5 bases, and 12 bases separated the two germline ends. The CDR3 contains 14 residues. CDR3 in DNA: TGTGCCAGCAGTTATATTCCAGGGCAAGATACGCAGTATTTT. Its protein is CASSYIPGQDTQYF.

V gene TRBV5-8 combines with J gene TRBJ1-6; 7 nucleotides match TRBD1. Germline trimming cut 0 bases from V and 9 bases from J; bases unmatched to any gene: 6. Germline CDR1 SGHTS, CDR2 YDEGEE. This CDR3 contains 15 residues. DNA for the CDR3: TGTGCCAGCAGCTTGGAGGGGGCCGGGAGTTCACCCCTCCACTTT. Translating gives CASSLEGAGSSPLHF.

The rearrangement uses TRBV6-1 and TRBJ1-1; possible D gene TRBD1, 5 bases. V lost 5 bases, J lost 1 base, and 8 bases lay in between. Germline CDR1 reads MNHNS; CDR2 reads SASEGT. The CDR3 consists of 13 residues. The CDR3 reads CASSSTGNTEAFF. DNA for the CDR3: TGTGCCAGCAGTTCAACAGGGAACACTGAAGCTTTCTTT.

This sequence joins TRBV6-1 and TRBJ2-7, with 8 bases that match TRBD1. Germline values: CDR1 MNHNS, CDR2 SASEGT. The CDR3 runs 15 residues. Trimming cost V 5 bases and J 6 bases; bases outside gene matches: 12. The CDR3 spells CASSKGGLDRGEQYF. As DNA, the CDR3 is TGTGCCAGCAGTAAAGGAGGGCTCGACAGGGGCGAGCAGTACTTC.

This chain joins TRBV7-9 and TRBJ1-5; D is undetermined. The V and J ends lost 3 bases and 5 bases respectively, with 5 bases between them. Looked up from germline, CDR1 is SEHNR and CDR2 is FQNEAQ (reference sequence). The length of the CDR3 is 12 residues. The CDR3 region is CASSFPDQPQHF. The CDR3 DNA reads as TGTGCCAGCAGCTTTCCCGATCAGCCCCAGCATTTT.

This rearrangement joins TRBV30 to TRBJ2-7; D may be TRBD1 (5 bases). CDR1 GTSNPN and CDR2 SVGIG come from the germline V gene (reference sequence). The CDR3 covers 11 residues. V was trimmed by 0 bases and J by 12 bases, leaving 12 bases between them. The DNA of the CDR3 is TGTGCCTGGAGTGTGGGCCCAGGGTTGTACTTC. Translated, it gives CAWSVGPGLYF.

The gene calls are TRBV5-6 and TRBJ1-6; 8 positions match TRBD1. The CDR3 is 17 amino acids. The trim removed 4 bases at V and 9 bases at J, leaving 15 bases unmatched. Germline V gene sequence: CDR1 SGHDT, CDR2 YYEEEE. The CDR3 coding sequence is TGTGCCAGCAGCGCAACGGCCGGACAGGGAATCGTTTCACCCCTCCACTTT. Protein: CASSATAGQGIVSPLHF. The whole variable domain, filled in from reference TRBV5-6 and TRBJ1-6, reads DAGVTQSPTHLIKTRGQQVTLRCSPKSGHDTVSWYQQALGQGPQFIFQYYEEEERQRGNFPDRFSGHQFPNYSSELNVNALLLGDSALYLCASSATAGQGIVSPLHFGNGTRLTVT.

This rearrangement joins TRBV2 to TRBJ2-5, with D perhaps matching TRBD2 (5 bases). Germline-derived CDR1 and CDR2 are SNHLY and FYNNEI. The CDR3 loop spans 13 amino acids. Deletions cut 7 bases from V and 5 bases from J, with 14 bases between. CDR3 in amino acids: CASTRTGMETQYF. DNA of the CDR3: TGTGCCAGCACGAGGACGGGAATGGAGACCCAGTACTTC. Drawing the rest from reference TRBV2 and TRBJ2-5, the complete variable domain is EPEVTQTPSHQVTQMGQEVILRCVPISNHLYFYWYRQILGQKVEFLVSFYNNEISEKSEIFDDQFSVERPDGSNFTLKIRSTKLEDSAMYFCASTRTGMETQYFGPGTRLLVL.

CDR3 loop: CASSLSGFYEQYF. For the CDR3, the DNA is TGTGCCAGCAGTTTAAGCGGCTTCTACGAGCAGTACTTC. The chain employs TRBV27 and TRBJ2-7; tentative D call: TRBD2 (5 bases). V lost 2 bases to trimming and J lost 3 bases, with 8 bases between them. Germline lookup yields CDR1 MNHEY and CDR2 SMNVEV (reference sequence). The CDR3 has 13 amino acids.

V and J are TRBV7-9 and TRBJ2-2; D call uncertain. Trimming took off 3 bases at V and 5 bases at J, with 10 bases between the two ends. The CDR3 is 14 amino acids. Germline V gene sequence: CDR1 SEHNR, CDR2 FQNEAQ (reference sequence). In DNA, the CDR3 is TGTGCCAGCAGCTTTGTCCAGGTGACCGGGGAGCTGTTTTTT. It encodes CASSFVQVTGELFF.

The V call is TRBV5-4, the J call TRBJ1-1; D may be TRBD1 (6 bases). Germline V gives CDR1 SGHNT, CDR2 YYREEE (reference sequence). The V end lost 0 bases, the J end lost 1 base, and 13 bases lay between the germline ends. This CDR3 is built from 16 residues. DNA of the CDR3: TGTGCCAGCAGCTTGGAGTCGCGCAGGGGGAACACTGAAGCTTTCTTT. Translation: CASSLESRRGNTEAFF.

The V call is TRBV29-1, the J call TRBJ2-5; TRBD1 might be the D (5 bases). This CDR3 contains 14 residues. Trimming pared 4 bases from V and 5 bases from J, leaving 17 bases between. CDR1 SQVTM and CDR2 ANQGSEA come from the germline V gene. The CDR3 coding sequence is TGCAGCGTTGTAGGGGCAACTGCAGGGGAGACCCAGTACTTC. Translating it yields CSVVGATAGETQYF.

This sequence joins TRBV6-1 and TRBJ2-1; 10 nucleotides align to TRBD1. The CDR3 has 14 amino acids. Germline V gene lookup returns CDR1 MNHNS and CDR2 SASEGT. V shed 2 bases and J 9 bases; nucleotides not matched to a gene: 4. In nucleotides, the CDR3 is TGTGCCAGCAGTGAATGGGGACAGGGGTCTGAGCAGTTCTTC. Its protein is CASSEWGQGSEQFF.

The J gene is TRBJ2-1, the V gene TRBV7-2, with 8 bases identical to TRBD2. Germline-derived CDR1 and CDR2 are SGHTA and FQGNSA. The CDR3 extends over 14 amino acids. Unmatched junction bases numbered 9, after V lost 1 base and J lost 13 bases. For the CDR3, the DNA is TGTGCCAGCAGCTTAGTTCTTAGCGGGGTCGAACAGTTCTTC. As protein: CASSLVLSGVEQFF.

The V call is TRBV6-5, the J call TRBJ2-2; D may be TRBD1 (5 bases). Trimming stripped 7 bases from V and 2 bases from J, with 8 bases between. The CDR3 covers 13 residues. Per germline, CDR1 MNHEY and CDR2 SVGAGI. CDR3 bases: TGTGCCAGCACCGGACAAAACACCGGGGAGCTGTTTTTT. This sequence encodes CASTGQNTGELFF.

This rearrangement joins TRBV6-6 to TRBJ2-4, with D tentatively TRBD1 (5 bases). Germline assignment: CDR1 MNHNY and CDR2 SVGAGI (reference sequence). Trimming shortened V by 8 bases and J by 0 bases, and 14 bases separated the two germline ends. CDR3 length: 15 residues. CDR3 protein: CASGDSFLAKNIQYF. Here the CDR3 DNA reads TGTGCCAGCGGCGACAGTTTCCTAGCCAAAAACATTCAGTACTTC.

The V call is TRBV5-1, the J call TRBJ1-5, with TRBD1 as a possible D gene (5 bases). Germline loops: CDR1 SGHRS, CDR2 YFSETQ. This CDR3 spans 14 amino acids. V gave up 5 bases and J gave up 4 bases, with 13 bases separating them. The CDR3 sequence: CASSPGVGNQPQHF. The CDR3 region has the DNA TGCGCCAGCAGTCCGGGGGTTGGTAATCAGCCCCAGCATTTT.

This chain connects TRBV6-1 to TRBJ1-6; a possible D gene is TRBD1 (5 bases). Trimming removed 7 bases from V and 10 bases from J, with 14 bases in between. CDR3 size: 13 residues. Germline V lookup: CDR1 MNHNS, CDR2 SASEGT. The CDR3 DNA reads as TGTGCCAGCAAGGACATAATCGGGTCACCCCTCCACTTT. It specifies CASKDIIGSPLHF.

This clone was detected only a few times. The chain employs TRBV5-1 and TRBJ2-2; weak D call: TRBD1 (6 bases). The CDR3 loop spans 15 amino acids. V lost 4 bases and J lost 0, with 10 bases in between. CDR1 and CDR2 (germline): SGHRS, YFSETQ. The CDR3 spells CASSIGTTNTGELFF. CDR3 sequence (DNA): TGCGCCAGCAGCATCGGGACAACGAACACCGGGGAGCTGTTTTTT.

The rearrangement joins TRBV19 to TRBJ2-6; D may be TRBD1 (5 bases). The germline V and J ends were trimmed by 1 base and 3 bases, with 10 bases remaining between them. Germline V gene lookup returns CDR1 LNHDA and CDR2 SQIVND (reference sequence). The CDR3 totals 16 residues. The CDR3 protein is CASSIGRVSGANVLTF. The DNA for the CDR3 is TGTGCCAGTAGTATAGGCAGGGTGAGTGGGGCCAACGTCCTGACTTTC.

This chain joins TRBV5-1 and TRBJ1-2; a possible D gene is TRBD1 (6 bases). CDR1 SGHRS and CDR2 YFSETQ come from the germline V gene. Trimming left V 4 bases short and J 7 bases short, with 23 bases between. The CDR3 covers 16 residues. The CDR3 coding sequence is TGCGCCAGCAGCCTGATAACGGGCCGGGGGGCTGGTGGCTACACCTTC. Its translation: CASSLITGRGAGGYTF.

This clone was seen just once. The genes are TRBV27 and TRBJ2-5, with 10 bases identical to TRBD2. The DNA end lines up better with TRBJ2-7; the J call may be wrong. Germline loops: CDR1 MNHEY, CDR2 SMNVEV (reference sequence). The CDR3 spans 14 residues. CDR3 amino acids: CASSPSGGRYEQYF. CDR3 DNA: TGTGCCAGCAGCCCTAGCGGGGGACGCTACGAGCAGTACTTC.

The chain combines TRBV11-2 with TRBJ1-2, with TRBD1 matching over 8 bases. Germline V CDR1 and CDR2: SGHAT, FQNNGV. The CDR3 spans 17 residues. V shed 5 bases and J 3 bases; nucleotides not matched to a gene: 14. CDR3 residues: CASSTPWRTGIYYGYTF. The CDR3 DNA reads as TGTGCCAGCAGCACCCCCTGGCGGACAGGGATTTACTATGGCTACACCTTC.

This chain uses TRBV29-1 with TRBJ2-5; D unresolved. V was trimmed by 5 bases and J by 5 bases, leaving 15 bases between them. Per germline, CDR1 SQVTM and CDR2 ANQGSEA. The CDR3 is 13 residues long. CDR3 sequence reads: CSVSPWAGETQYF. The CDR3 bases are TGCAGCGTTTCACCCTGGGCAGGCGAGACCCAGTACTTC.

The table lists this clone with a count of one. The CDR3 spells CASSRYFDSNQPQHF. In DNA, the CDR3 is TGCGCCAGCAGCCGCTACTTCGATAGCAATCAGCCCCAGCATTTT. The J gene is TRBJ1-5, the V gene TRBV4-1; D uncertain. The CDR3 totals 15 residues. The germline gives CDR1 MGHRA, CDR2 YSYEKL. Trimming shortened V by 4 bases and J by 0 bases, and 10 bases separated the two germline ends.

This chain links TRBV5-1 with TRBJ1-1; tentatively, D is TRBD1 (5 bases). This CDR3 is built from 14 residues. Trimming removed 2 bases from V and 4 bases from J, with 12 bases in between. The germline CDR1 and CDR2 sequences are SGHRS and YFSETQ. The CDR3: CASSLRGPSTEAFF. CDR3 sequence (DNA): TGCGCCAGCAGCTTAAGGGGCCCCTCCACTGAAGCTTTCTTT.